Listed here are 31 T cell receptor beta chains from one sample, sequenced in a study of T and B cells in COVID-19 patients. Each TRB amplification used roughly 220-550 ng of genomic DNA from blood. BIOMED2 TRB-A/B primer pools were used in multiplex TRB PCR. MiXCR, run by TCRdb on the multiplex PCR reads, gives a single entry per CDR3 protein. The table includes approximately 17,000 distinct CDR3 sequences, 25% to 35% detected once. Specimen: blood. These receptors were taken from a human donor who had recovered from COVID-19.

The sample holds a few counts of this clonotype. Here the CDR3 DNA reads TGTGCCAGCAGCCTGAGCCGGGACAGGGGAAACATTCAGTACTTC. It translates to CASSLSRDRGNIQYF. The chain links TRBV5-4 to TRBJ2-4, with 10 bases identical to TRBD1. V dropped 4 bases and J dropped 6; count of bases not matched to a gene: 7. CDR1 and CDR2 from the germline V gene are SGHNT and YYREEE (reference sequence). CDR3 length: 15 residues.

This chain connects TRBV19 to TRBJ2-2; TRBD2 agrees at 10 bases. Germline values: CDR1 LNHDA, CDR2 SQIVND (reference sequence). V was pared by 6 bases and J by 6 bases, with 4 bases of the junction left unmatched. CDR3 length: 14 amino acids. Here the CDR3 reads CASRLSGGAGELFF. CDR3 nucleotides: TGTGCCAGTAGGCTGAGCGGGGGGGCCGGGGAGCTGTTTTTT.

The rearrangement uses TRBV28 and TRBJ1-2, with D unclear. This CDR3 comprises 12 residues. The germline CDR1 and CDR2 sequences are MDHEN and SYDVKM. With 6 bases removed from V and 2 bases from J, the gap between germline ends came to 7 bases. CDR3 sequence reads: CASSTVNYGYTF. CDR3 DNA sequence: TGTGCCAGCAGCACAGTAAACTATGGCTACACCTTC.

The genes are TRBV7-9 and TRBJ2-3, with 8 bases lining up with TRBD2. The V segment lost 4 bases and the J segment 3 bases; nucleotides outside the gene matches: 6. The CDR3 covers 15 residues. Germline CDR1 reads SEHNR; CDR2 reads FQNEAQ (reference sequence). The CDR3 region has the DNA TGTGCCAGCAGCTCTGGGACTAGTGTGACAGATACGCAGTATTTT. This gives the protein CASSSGTSVTDTQYF.

V gene TRBV6-5 combines with J gene TRBJ1-2; possible D gene TRBD1, 5 bases. CDR3 length equals 14 residues. Germline V gives CDR1 MNHEY, CDR2 SVGAGI. Trimming pared 0 bases from V and 4 bases from J, leaving 9 bases between. CDR3 coding DNA: TGTGCCAGCAGTTACTCCCAGGGTAGCTATGGCTACACCTTC. This sequence encodes CASSYSQGSYGYTF.

This chain links TRBV4-3 with TRBJ1-1; no firm D call. Germline loops: CDR1 LGHNA, CDR2 YSLEER. This CDR3 is built from 14 residues. Trimming cost V 0 bases and J 1 base, with 6 bases left between them. CDR3 nucleotide sequence: TGCGCCAGCAGCCAAGATAATGAGAACACTGAAGCTTTCTTT. It translates to CASSQDNENTEAFF.

This clonotype ranks as medium-sized. The chain couples TRBV11-1 to TRBJ2-1; 7 bases fit TRBD1. CDR1 is SGHAT, CDR2 FQDESV, per germline (reference sequence). V gave up 5 bases and J gave up 5 bases; unmatched junction bases: 12. The CDR3 is 16 amino acids. The CDR3 bases are TGTGCCAGCAGCACCCATGGACAGGTATGGGACAATGAGCAGTTCTTC. Protein: CASSTHGQVWDNEQFF. Full variable domain (outside the CDR3, taken from reference TRBV11-1 and TRBJ2-1): EAEVAQSPRYKITEKSQAVAFWCDPISGHATLYWYRQILGQGPELLVQFQDESVVDDSQLPKDRFSAERLKGVDSTLKIQPAELGDSAMYLCASSTHGQVWDNEQFFGPGTRLTVL.

Of note for this clonotype: At one end the junction does not follow the germline gene, possibly because of a read error. V and J are TRBV7-9 and TRBJ1-6; D not certain. The CDR3 totals 17 residues. Per germline, CDR1 SEHNR and CDR2 FQNEAQ (reference sequence). The CDR3 nucleotides are TGTGCCAGCAGCTTAGAGATCGGTGATTCCCCACGTTCACCCCTACACTTT. It specifies CASSLEIGDSPRSPLHF. Full variable domain (missing parts from reference TRBV7-9 and TRBJ1-6): DTGVSQNPRHKITKRGQNVTFRCDPISEHNRLYWYRQTLGQGPEFLTYFQNEAQLEKSRLLSDRFSAERPKGSFSTLEIQRTEQGDSAMYLCASSLEIGDSPRSPLHFGNGTRLTVT.

The chain is built from TRBV29-1 and TRBJ2-5; D uncertain. This CDR3 region has 13 residues. Trimming removed 6 bases at V and 1 base at J, with 12 bases between. Germline V gene sequence: CDR1 SQVTM, CDR2 ANQGSEA. CDR3 region: CSVQFKIQETQYF. CDR3 nucleotides: TGCAGCGTCCAATTCAAGATCCAAGAGACCCAGTACTTC.

This clonotype is labeled medium-sized. This chain uses TRBV6-5 with TRBJ2-1; D might be TRBD1 or TRBD2, each matching 5 bases. The CDR3 consists of 11 residues. Trimming took 5 bases from V and 9 from J, leaving 8 bases between them. Germline loops: CDR1 MNHEY, CDR2 SVGAGI. CDR3 loop: CASSRDREQFF. The DNA for the CDR3 is TGTGCCAGCAGTCGGGACCGTGAGCAGTTCTTC.

This clonotype was detected ten times or more. The chain has TRBV5-5 and TRBJ2-3; perhaps TRBD2 as D (5 bases). The CDR3 length is 13 residues. V dropped 4 bases and J dropped 3 bases, with 9 bases sitting between them. Germline assignment: CDR1 SGHKS and CDR2 YYEKEE (reference sequence). Here the CDR3 DNA reads TGTGCCAGCAGCGAGGGCCCTACAGATACGCAGTATTTT. Translating it yields CASSEGPTDTQYF.

This clonotype counts as medium-sized. The chain recombines TRBV19 with TRBJ1-6; the D gene is possibly TRBD1 (5 bases). The CDR3 has 12 residues. The V end lost 8 bases, the J end lost 7 bases, and 9 bases lay between the germline ends. Germline assignment: CDR1 LNHDA and CDR2 SQIVND (reference sequence). CDR3: CASGGGNSPLHF. For the CDR3, the DNA is TGTGCCAGTGGGGGGGGGAATTCACCCCTCCACTTT.

This clonotype showed up many times. The CDR3 bases are TGTGCCAGTAGTTCCCGGGCCTATGGCTACACCTTC. Its translation: CASSSRAYGYTF. This sequence joins TRBV19 and TRBJ1-2; D is undetermined. CDR1 is LNHDA and CDR2 is SQIVND in the germline V gene (reference sequence). Trimming removed 5 bases at V and 4 bases at J, with 8 bases between. The CDR3 is 12 amino acids.

At least ten counts were recorded for this clonotype. The CDR3 reads CASSSGTFAGELFF. DNA for the CDR3: TGTGCCAGCAGTTCAGGGACTTTCGCCGGGGAGCTGTTTTTT. The J gene is TRBJ2-2, the V gene TRBV6-6, with D perhaps TRBD2 (6 bases). Germline loops: CDR1 MNHNY, CDR2 SVGAGI (reference sequence). The CDR3 spans 14 residues. The germline V and J ends were trimmed by 4 bases and 6 bases, with 12 bases remaining between them.

V gene TRBV19 combines with J gene TRBJ2-3; 11 bases line up with TRBD2. The germline V gene has CDR1 LNHDA and CDR2 SQIVND (reference sequence). The CDR3 runs to 18 residues. The V segment lost 5 bases and the J segment 0 bases; nucleotides outside the gene matches: 10. In DNA, the CDR3 is TGTGCCAGTAGTGTACCGACTAGCGGGACACCTAGCACAGATACGCAGTATTTT. Translating it yields CASSVPTSGTPSTDTQYF. Complete variable domain (other parts from reference TRBV19 and TRBJ2-3): DGGITQSPKYLFRKEGQNVTLSCEQNLNHDAMYWYRQDPGQGLRLIYYSQIVNDFQKGDIAEGYSVSREKKESFPLTVTSAQKNPTAFYLCASSVPTSGTPSTDTQYFGPGTRLTVL.

This sequence joins TRBV7-9 and TRBJ2-7, with D possibly matching TRBD1 (6 bases). V lost 3 bases to trimming and J lost 2 bases, with 11 bases between them. The germline CDR1 and CDR2 sequences are SEHNR and FQNEAQ (reference sequence). This CDR3 has 14 amino acids. In DNA, the CDR3 is TGTGCCAGCAGCTTTCCGACAGGAGCCTACGAGCAGTACTTC. Its translation is CASSFPTGAYEQYF.

This chain connects TRBV12-3 or TRBV12-4 to TRBJ1-4; 7 bases map to TRBD1. Trimming cost V 6 bases and J 8 bases; bases outside gene matches: 12. This CDR3 comprises 15 residues. This CDR3 reads CASRFNRGRGEKLFF. In nucleotides, the CDR3 is TGTGCCAGCAGATTCAACAGGGGACGAGGAGAAAAACTGTTTTTT.

This clonotype was detected a few times. The chain carries TRBV6-1 and TRBJ1-1, with D hard to call. The germline CDR1 and CDR2 sequences are MNHNS and SASEGT. The CDR3 is 14 residues long. V gave up 6 bases and J gave up 4 bases, with 15 bases separating them. The CDR3 region has the DNA TGTGCCAGCAGAGAACCCACAGAGCCCACTGAAGCTTTCTTT. Its translation: CASREPTEPTEAFF.

A few counts support this clonotype. The chain is built from TRBV18 and TRBJ2-7, with 9 bases matching TRBD2. Germline V gives CDR1 KGHSH, CDR2 LQKENI. This CDR3 is built from 15 residues. V lost 2 bases, J lost 2 bases, and 4 bases stayed unmatched. CDR3 DNA: TGTGCCAGCTCACCAGCCCAGCGGGGGGCCTACGAGCAGTACTTC. It translates to CASSPAQRGAYEQYF.

V is TRBV7-9 and J is TRBJ2-3, with D unresolved. CDR3 size: 12 residues. CDR1 is SEHNR, CDR2 FQNEAQ, per germline (reference sequence). Trimming cost V 5 bases and J 4 bases, with 7 bases left between them. CDR3 sequence (DNA): TGTGCCAGCAGCCAGACTTCAGATACGCAGTATTTT. It specifies CASSQTSDTQYF.

This clonotype was detected a few times. The chain is built from TRBV6-2 or TRBV6-3 and TRBJ1-5; unclear D gene. The CDR3 extends over 15 amino acids. V was clipped by 6 bases and J by 0 bases, with 12 bases between them. Per the germline V gene, CDR1 is MNHEY and CDR2 is SVGEGT. The CDR3 spells CASRSQAYSNQPQHF. The DNA for the CDR3 is TGTGCCAGCAGATCTCAGGCTTATAGCAATCAGCCCCAGCATTTT.

V gene TRBV6-5 combines with J gene TRBJ2-1; D call uncertain. In germline, CDR1 is MNHEY, CDR2 SVGAGI. Trimming removed 8 bases from V and 2 bases from J, with 19 bases in between. The CDR3 consists of 16 residues. In DNA form, the CDR3 reads TGTGCCAGCTTCCTCACCGCAGGACCTGCCTACAATGAGCAGTTCTTC. Protein sequence: CASFLTAGPAYNEQFF.

The rearrangement links TRBV7-9 to TRBJ2-7; no clear D. The CDR3 length is 13 residues. CDR1 is SEHNR, CDR2 FQNEAQ, per germline (reference sequence). Trimming removed 5 bases from V and 2 bases from J, with 10 bases in between. CDR3 in DNA: TGTGCCAGCAGCCCTTTATTAACCTACGAGCAGTACTTC. It translates to CASSPLLTYEQYF.

This clonotype was seen a few times. The chain links TRBV19 to TRBJ1-1; D is unclear. The V end lost 6 bases, the J end lost 4 bases, and 21 bases lay between the germline ends. CDR3 length: 16 amino acids. CDR1 LNHDA and CDR2 SQIVND come from the germline V gene (reference sequence). The CDR3 DNA reads TGTGCCAGTAGGGACCCTTCCCGCCCAGGAGGCACTGAAGCTTTCTTT. Its translation is CASRDPSRPGGTEAFF.

A remark on this clonotype: A junction end diverges from the germline sequence, so it may reflect a read error. This chain uses TRBV6-5 with TRBJ2-3, with 16 bases identical to TRBD2. CDR1 is MNHEY, CDR2 SVGAGI, per germline. This CDR3 region has 18 residues. The CDR3: CASSDSGLAGGQSGTQYF. The CDR3 DNA follows: TGTGCCAGCAGTGACTCGGGACTAGCGGGGGGGCAGTCTGGTACGCAGTATTTT.

This clonotype was picked up a small number of times. V and J are TRBV6-5 and TRBJ1-4, with 7 bases that match TRBD1. V gave up 4 bases and J gave up 2 bases; unmatched junction bases: 7. Germline loops: CDR1 MNHEY, CDR2 SVGAGI. This CDR3 comprises 16 residues. The CDR3 coding sequence is TGTGCCAGCAGTTCCACAGGGGTTTCGACTAATGAAAAACTGTTTTTT. Translation: CASSSTGVSTNEKLFF.

This clonotype is termed medium-sized. The V and J genes are TRBV19 and TRBJ1-3, with D hard to call. This CDR3 has 15 amino acids. V lost 4 bases to trimming and J lost 2 bases, with 12 bases between them. CDR1 LNHDA and CDR2 SQIVND come from the germline V gene (reference sequence). The CDR3 is CASSTPTWAGNTIYF. Written as DNA, the CDR3 is TGTGCCAGTAGTACCCCCACTTGGGCTGGAAACACCATATATTTT.

This clonotype appeared many times. The V call is TRBV6-5, the J call TRBJ1-4; the D is unclear. V shed 8 bases and J shed 8 bases, with 12 bases lying between them. This CDR3 has 12 residues. Germline CDR1 is MNHEY and CDR2 is SVGAGI. CDR3: CASVSLGEKLFF. The CDR3 DNA reads TGTGCCAGCGTTAGTTTAGGGGAAAAACTGTTTTTT.

This clonotype was observed a few times. The chain employs TRBV4-3 and TRBJ1-6; no reliable D call. Germline CDR1 is LGHNA and CDR2 is YSLEER. V was cut by 1 base and J by 6 bases, with 7 bases left in between. This CDR3 contains 14 residues. CDR3 sequence reads: CASSQGAGNSPLHF. The CDR3 DNA reads as TGCGCCAGCAGCCAAGGGGCGGGTAATTCACCCCTCCACTTT.

J is TRBJ1-1 and V is TRBV18; 8 bases fit TRBD1. V lost 6 bases to trimming and J lost 7 bases; unmatched junction nucleotides: 16. CDR1 KGHSH and CDR2 LQKENI come from the germline V gene. The CDR3 totals 16 residues. The CDR3 DNA is TGTGCCAGCTCCCCCCTAACCGGGACAGGCAAGGTTGAAGCTTTCTTT. The encoded protein is CASSPLTGTGKVEAFF.

In this sample, this clonotype turned up many times. The chain couples TRBV6-5 to TRBJ1-2; D might be TRBD1 (6 bases). V lost 4 bases and J 7 bases, leaving 7 bases between the germline ends. CDR3 length: 11 amino acids. CDR1 and CDR2 (germline): MNHEY, SVGAGI. The CDR3 region has the DNA TGTGCCAGCAGTTCCAGGGGTGGCTACACCTTC. It yields the protein CASSSRGGYTF.